This is a list of T cell receptor beta chains from one sample in a study of blood T cell repertoires in COVID-19. Profiled with immunoSEQ multiplex PCR; TCRdb holds only in-frame clones, not every one. The sample has tens of thousands of clones, around 86% seen once. The sequenced sample consisted of peripheral blood. These receptors originate from a man aged 45 to 65 with active COVID-19. CDR3s include the opening cysteine and the closing phenylalanine or tryptophan. D genes are given only for firm matches. The size entry is marked missing in some rows and otherwise reads once, few, many or a size class.

j_call | v_call | d_call | clone_size | cdr3_nt | cdr3_aa
TRBJ2-3 | TRBV5-4 | TRBD2 | . | TGTGCCAGCAGCACTAAACTAGCGGGGGGCACAGATACGCAGTATTTT | CASSTKLAGGTDTQYF
TRBJ1-1 | TRBV10-3 | . | . | TGTGCCATCAGTGAGCGAGAGAACACTGAAGCTTTCTTT | CAISERENTEAFF
TRBJ2-7 | TRBV5-6 | . | . | TGTGCCAGCAGCTTGGATGAGGTCAGCTCCTACGAGCAGTACTTC | CASSLDEVSSYEQYF
TRBJ1-2 | TRBV19 | . | . | TGTGCCAGTAGTATCCGGGCAGGGGATAGCTACACCTTC | CASSIRAGDSYTF
TRBJ1-5 | TRBV4-1 | . | . | TGCGCCAGCAGCCAATCGGTGGTACGGGGGGCCAGGGCCTCGTCCCAGCATTTT | CASSQSVVRGARASSQHF
TRBJ1-2 | TRBV27 | . | . | TGTGCCAGCAGTTTAATGGGGGCCGACCAGACCTCCTATGGCTACACCTTC | CASSLMGADQTSYGYTF
TRBJ1-1 | TRBV30 | . | . | TGTGCCTGGATCACACGAGGCCCCCTGAGAACTGAAGCTTTCTTT | CAWITRGPLRTEAFF
TRBJ1-2 | TRBV27 | . | . | TGTGCCAGCAGCTCTTTGGACAGCGTGAACTATGGCTACACCTTC | CASSSLDSVNYGYTF
TRBJ2-5 | TRBV4-1 | TRBD1 | . | TGCGCCAGTACTGTTACCGGGACAGGGTTGGGAGAGACCCAGTACTTC | CASTVTGTGLGETQYF
TRBJ2-3 | TRBV7-2 | . | . | TGTGCCAGCAGCTTAGCGGACACCACAGATACGCAGTATTTT | CASSLADTTDTQYF
TRBJ1-2 | TRBV3-1/TRBV3-2 | . | . | TGTGCCAGCGCTGGGGCGTTGACGGAGGGCTACACCTTC | CASAGALTEGYTF
TRBJ1-1 | TRBV12-3/TRBV12-4 | . | . | TGTGCCAGCAGTTTAATGGGGGCGACTGAAGCTTTCTTT | CASSLMGATEAFF
TRBJ2-7 | TRBV27 | TRBD1 | . | TGTGCCAGCAGTTCAATAACAGGGGTCCCCGGGGAGCAGTACTTC | CASSSITGVPGEQYF
TRBJ1-5 | TRBV19 | . | few | TGTGCCAGTAGTTCCGGTCGGAGGGTTCGCAATCAGCCCCAGCATTTT | CASSSGRRVRNQPQHF
TRBJ2-3 | TRBV5-1 | TRBD2 | . | TGCGCCAGCAGCACGCTAGCGGCCAGCACAGATACGCAGTATTTT | CASSTLAASTDTQYF
TRBJ1-5 | TRBV2 | TRBD1 | . | TGTGCCAGCAGCGAGGACAGGGGTCGGCAGCCCCAGCATTTT | CASSEDRGRQPQHF
TRBJ2-3 | TRBV6-5 | . | . | TGTGCCAGCAGTTATAAGAGGGGGGGATCAGATACGCAGTATTTT | CASSYKRGGSDTQYF
TRBJ1-4 | TRBV6-5 | TRBD1 | once | TGTGCCAGCAGGCGACAGGGGGGGGATGAAAAACTGTTTTTT | CASRRQGGDEKLFF